The 26 T cell receptor beta chains listed next were all sequenced from one sample in a study of neurological immune-mediated disorders. TCRdb fed the 5' RACE reads into MiXCR, producing one record per CDR3 protein. The sample has about 50,000 distinct CDR3 sequences, around 3.4% seen once. The sequencing sample was made of PBMCs. The receptor set was obtained from a middle-aged man with multiple sclerosis.

There are many counts of this clonotype. V gene TRBV20-1 combines with J gene TRBJ2-1; no clear D gene. Deletions cut 4 bases from V and 8 bases from J, with 12 bases between. The CDR3 runs to 12 residues. Germline V gene data show CDR1 as DFQATT and CDR2 as SNEGSKA (reference sequence). CDR3: CSAKGVFHEQFF. In nucleotides, the CDR3 is TGCAGTGCTAAGGGTGTGTTCCATGAGCAGTTCTTC.

This clonotype was counted at least ten times. This sequence joins TRBV15 and TRBJ1-1; D gene uncertain. Trimming removed 8 bases at V and 4 bases at J, with 17 bases between. Per the germline V gene, CDR1 is LNHNV and CDR2 is YYDKDF (reference sequence). This CDR3 is built from 14 residues. The CDR3 DNA sequence: TGTGCCACCCAGTTGGGTACTTTGGGCACTGAAGCTTTCTTT. It is translated as CATQLGTLGTEAFF.

This clonotype was observed many times. The chain combines TRBV10-3 with TRBJ2-5, with 8 bases fitting TRBD2. Trimming cost V 2 bases and J 1 base; bases outside gene matches: 3. The CDR3 covers 15 residues. Looked up from germline, CDR1 is ENHRY and CDR2 is SYGVKD. The DNA for the CDR3 is TGTGCCATCAGTGAGGGGCGGGGGGCCCAAGAGACCCAGTACTTC. This encodes CAISEGRGAQETQYF.

This clonotype appeared many times. V gene TRBV29-1 combines with J gene TRBJ2-3; D is perhaps TRBD1 (5 bases). This CDR3 is 12 amino acids long. V gave up 7 bases and J gave up 3 bases, with 11 bases separating them. CDR1 SQVTM and CDR2 ANQGSEA come from the germline V gene. CDR3 sequence: CSARVSTDTQYF. CDR3 in DNA: TGCAGCGCCAGGGTTTCGACAGATACGCAGTATTTT.

This clonotype has a count of ten or more. The chain links TRBV20-1 to TRBJ1-5, with D perhaps matching TRBD1 (6 bases). CDR3 size: 14 residues. V was shortened by 4 bases and J by 5 bases, with 15 bases between the two germline ends. Looked up from germline, CDR1 is DFQATT and CDR2 is SNEGSKA (reference sequence). Here the CDR3 reads CSATMGAGDQPQHF. CDR3 in DNA: TGCAGTGCTACTATGGGGGCAGGGGATCAGCCCCAGCATTTT.

This clonotype was observed at least ten times. The chain links TRBV10-3 to TRBJ2-3, with 9 positions matching TRBD2. V was clipped by 11 bases and J by 6 bases; unmatched bases: 12. Germline V gives CDR1 ENHRY, CDR2 SYGVKD. The CDR3 spans 14 residues. The CDR3 nucleotides read TGTGCCTCCAGAGGCGGGGGGGCGTCCGATACGCAGTATTTT. Translating it yields CASRGGGASDTQYF.

This clonotype was seen only a few times. The CDR3 bases are TGCAGTGCTAGGATCACAGGGGCTGATACGCAGTATTTT. Its translation: CSARITGADTQYF. The rearrangement links TRBV20-1 to TRBJ2-3, with TRBD1 matching over 7 bases. The germline CDR1 and CDR2 sequences are DFQATT and SNEGSKA (reference sequence). The CDR3 is 13 amino acids. Germline trimming cut 3 bases from V and 6 bases from J; bases unmatched to any gene: 6.

At least ten counts were recorded for this clonotype. This chain uses TRBV4-2 with TRBJ2-3; 9 nucleotides match TRBD1. After removal of 5 bases from V and 1 base from J, the junction contained 4 bases not matched to a gene. The CDR3 is made up of 15 amino acids. The germline V gene encodes CDR1 LGHNA and CDR2 YNFKEQ. For the CDR3, the DNA is TGTGCCAGCAGCAAAAGGACAGGGGGCACAGATACGCAGTATTTT. Its translation is CASSKRTGGTDTQYF.

This clonotype was recorded at least ten times. The CDR3 region has the DNA TGTGCCATCAGTGATTTGTGGGGACAGCCAGGAGTAGCAGATACGCAGTATTTT. Translating it yields CAISDLWGQPGVADTQYF. This rearrangement joins TRBV10-3 to TRBJ2-3, with 7 bases matching TRBD1. This CDR3 spans 18 amino acids. The J segment lost 4 bases and the V segment lost 3 bases, leaving 16 bases of the junction unmatched. Per germline, CDR1 ENHRY and CDR2 SYGVKD.

This clonotype has ten or more counts. The CDR3 nucleotides are TGTGCCAGCAGGGTGACAGGGGGGAACACTGAAGCTTTCTTT. It translates to CASRVTGGNTEAFF. The chain uses TRBV27 and TRBJ1-1; 9 bases map to TRBD1. CDR1 is MNHEY, CDR2 SMNVEV, per germline (reference sequence). Losses at the gene ends were 6 bases for V and 1 base for J; bases not matched to a gene: 3. The CDR3 runs 14 residues.

This clonotype was counted at least ten times. V gene TRBV5-6 combines with J gene TRBJ1-6; D is perhaps TRBD1 (5 bases). Germline V lookup: CDR1 SGHDT, CDR2 YYEEEE. Trimming took 2 bases from V and 9 from J, leaving 18 bases between them. This CDR3 comprises 16 residues. Written as DNA, the CDR3 is TGTGCCAGCAGCTTATCACCGGGGGGACTCAGTTCACCCCTCCACTTT. It translates to CASSLSPGGLSSPLHF. Together with reference TRBV5-6 and TRBJ1-6, the CDR3 gives the full variable domain: DAGVTQSPTHLIKTRGQQVTLRCSPKSGHDTVSWYQQALGQGPQFIFQYYEEEERQRGNFPDRFSGHQFPNYSSELNVNALLLGDSALYLCASSLSPGGLSSPLHFGNGTRLTVT.

This clonotype was picked up a small number of times. This chain joins TRBV4-1 and TRBJ2-1, with D unclear. Trimming cost V 0 bases and J 4 bases, with 4 bases left between them. The CDR3 runs to 13 residues. In germline, CDR1 is MGHRA, CDR2 YSYEKL. The CDR3 bases are TGCGCCAGCAGCCAAGAGCGATACAATGAGCAGTTCTTC. It encodes CASSQERYNEQFF.

This clonotype has only a few counts. The chain recombines TRBV5-1 with TRBJ1-1; unclear D gene. Deletions cut 0 bases from V and 1 base from J, with 7 bases between. CDR1 is SGHRS and CDR2 is YFSETQ in the germline V gene. CDR3 size: 14 residues. The CDR3, as DNA: TGCGCCAGCAGCTTGGGTAGACAGAACACTGAAGCTTTCTTT. It is translated as CASSLGRQNTEAFF.

In this sample, this clonotype turned up many times. The chain combines TRBV12-3 or TRBV12-4 with TRBJ2-2, with 10 bases that match TRBD1. This CDR3 spans 17 amino acids. After removal of 5 bases from V and 4 bases from J, the junction contained 10 bases not matched to a gene. The CDR3 coding sequence is TGTGCCAGCAGTCCCCGGGACAGGGGATCGAGCACCGGGGAGCTGTTTTTT. As protein: CASSPRDRGSSTGELFF.

In this sample, this clonotype turned up many times. The rearrangement joins TRBV5-1 to TRBJ2-3; 10 bases line up with TRBD2. Germline CDR1 SGHRS, CDR2 YFSETQ. Trimming at V came to 2 bases and at J to 2 bases, leaving 2 bases not matched to a gene. The CDR3 has 15 residues. CDR3 region: CASSLAGGTTDTQYF. The CDR3 DNA follows: TGCGCCAGCAGCTTAGCGGGGGGGACCACAGATACGCAGTATTTT.

This clonotype has at least ten counts. The chain combines TRBV5-5 with TRBJ1-1; no clear D gene. From germline, CDR1 is SGHKS and CDR2 YYEKEE (reference sequence). The CDR3 consists of 12 residues. The V end lost 5 bases, the J end lost 1 base, and 6 bases lay between the germline ends. The CDR3 bases are TGTGCCAGCAGTGGAGGGAACACTGAAGCTTTCTTT. Protein sequence: CASSGGNTEAFF.

This clonotype was counted at least ten times. The CDR3 sequence: CASSPRLADYNEQFF. The CDR3 DNA sequence: TGCGCCAGCAGCCCTAGACTAGCGGACTACAATGAGCAGTTCTTC. The chain couples TRBV5-1 to TRBJ2-1, with 9 bases identical to TRBD2. The CDR3 has 15 residues. The germline V gene has CDR1 SGHRS and CDR2 YFSETQ. Trimming at V came to 4 bases and at J to 3 bases, leaving 5 bases not matched to a gene.

J is TRBJ2-7 and V is TRBV4-1; D is unresolved. CDR1 is MGHRA, CDR2 YSYEKL, per germline. Deletions cut 0 bases from V and 0 bases from J, with 9 bases between. The CDR3 contains 15 residues. The DNA for the CDR3 is TGCGCCAGCAGCCAAGACAAACTCAACTCCTACGAGCAGTACTTC. Its translation: CASSQDKLNSYEQYF.

This clonotype was detected ten times or more. The chain recombines TRBV5-1 with TRBJ2-3, with 10 bases that match TRBD1. Germline V gene sequence: CDR1 SGHRS, CDR2 YFSETQ. V was clipped by 2 bases and J by 0 bases; unmatched bases: 3. This CDR3 spans 16 amino acids. The CDR3 DNA reads TGCGCCAGCAGCTTAGACAGGGGGCAGAGCACAGATACGCAGTATTTT. Residues: CASSLDRGQSTDTQYF.

This clonotype was seen repeatedly, ten times or more. V and J are TRBV5-5 and TRBJ2-7, with D hard to call. The V end lost 0 bases, the J end lost 5 bases, and 18 bases lay between the germline ends. This CDR3 has 16 residues. Germline V gives CDR1 SGHKS, CDR2 YYEKEE (reference sequence). The CDR3 DNA sequence: TGTGCCAGCAGCTTGGGTGGCAGGACGGTCCGTGACGAGCAGTACTTC. This codes for CASSLGGRTVRDEQYF.

This clonotype was recorded many times. The chain carries TRBV7-9 and TRBJ1-5, with D possibly matching TRBD1 (5 bases). The V gene's germline CDR1 is SEHNR and CDR2 FQNEAQ (reference sequence). Deletions cut 1 base from V and 2 bases from J, with 15 bases between. The CDR3 extends over 17 amino acids. CDR3 sequence reads: CASSLERGGIGNQPQHF. The CDR3 DNA reads TGTGCCAGCAGCTTAGAGCGCGGGGGGATTGGCAATCAGCCCCAGCATTTT. The variable domain in full, completed from reference TRBV7-9 and TRBJ1-5, reads DTGVSQNPRHKITKRGQNVTFRCDPISEHNRLYWYRQTLGQGPEFLTYFQNEAQLEKSRLLSDRFSAERPKGSFSTLEIQRTEQGDSAMYLCASSLERGGIGNQPQHFGDGTRLSIL.

This clonotype was found many times. V usage is TRBV12-3 or TRBV12-4 and J usage is TRBJ1-6, with D unclear. Trimming took 3 bases from V and 10 from J, leaving 7 bases between them. This CDR3 comprises 12 residues. The CDR3 DNA reads as TGTGCCAGCAGTTTTGCCGGATCACCCCTCCACTTT. It specifies CASSFAGSPLHF.

The chain recombines TRBV2 with TRBJ1-1; TRBD1 aligns across 7 bases. CDR3 length equals 15 residues. The V gene end was trimmed by 2 bases and the J gene end by 2 bases; junction bases not matched to a gene: 5. CDR1 is SNHLY, CDR2 FYNNEI, per germline. CDR3 amino acids: CASSELDRANTEAFF. The CDR3 DNA is TGTGCCAGCAGTGAATTAGACAGGGCTAACACTGAAGCTTTCTTT.

On this clonotype: The junction does not match germline at one end; this may be a read error. The V call is TRBV25-1, the J call TRBJ1-5; perhaps TRBD1 as D (6 bases). The CDR3 runs 17 residues. Germline values: CDR1 MGHDK, CDR2 SYGVNS. CDR3 region: CASGPGTPARWNQHQNF. The CDR3 bases are TGTGCCAGCGGACCCGGGACACCAGCCCGCTGGAATCAGCACCAGAATTTT.

This clonotype came up many times. The chain couples TRBV10-3 to TRBJ2-7; weak D call: TRBD1 (6 bases). V lost 5 bases to trimming and J lost 2 bases, with 13 bases between them. This CDR3 spans 14 amino acids. CDR1 ENHRY and CDR2 SYGVKD come from the germline V gene. The CDR3 spells CAISSGHETYEQYF. CDR3 coding DNA: TGTGCCATCAGTTCGGGACACGAGACCTACGAGCAGTACTTC.

This clonotype came up many times. J is TRBJ1-2 and V is TRBV5-1; D perhaps matches TRBD1 (5 bases). There are 15 residues in the CDR3. V was shortened by 4 bases and J by 0 bases, with 13 bases between the two germline ends. Germline-derived CDR1 and CDR2 are SGHRS and YFSETQ. The CDR3 loop reads CASSPLGGTNYGYTF. The CDR3, as DNA: TGCGCCAGCAGCCCCCTCGGGGGAACTAACTATGGCTACACCTTC.